These T cell receptor beta chains were read from a single sample in a study of shared clonotypes between healthy human individuals. The method was immunoSEQ multiplex PCR; TCRdb's version includes in-frame clones alone and lacks a portion of them. The data contain 450,000 to 500,000 clones, about three quarters of them seen just once; the ten biggest clones take up 10% to 15%. The specimen sequenced was PBMCs. These receptors all stem from a middle-aged woman in good health. Some clones in this sample may be carry-over from other donors' samples. CDR3s include the opening cysteine and the closing phenylalanine or tryptophan. The D gene is left open where the match is weak. For some rows the clone size is stated as once, few or many, or as a class when expanded; others skip it.

V gene	J gene	D gene	clone size	CDR3 DNA	CDR3 protein
TRBV5-1	TRBJ2-1	.	.	TGCGCCAGCAGCTGGAACTTCAGGGCCTACAATGAGCAGTTCTTC	CASSWNFRAYNEQFF
TRBV2	TRBJ1-5	.	.	TGTGCCAGCAGTGCTCAGGGTGTGGATCAGCCCCAGCATTTT	CASSAQGVDQPQHF
TRBV5-4	TRBJ2-2	.	.	TGTGCCACCCTCGGACAGAACACCGGGGAGCTGTTTTTT	CATLGQNTGELFF
TRBV27	TRBJ2-1	.	once	TGTGCCAGCAGCACCCGACGGGGGTTGTTAGCTCAGTCCCTAAACAATGAGCAGTTCTTC	CASSTRRGLLAQSLNNEQFF
TRBV7-2	TRBJ1-2	TRBD1	.	TGTGCCAGCAGCTTCGACAGGGCGGGCGGCTACACCTTC	CASSFDRAGGYTF
TRBV7-2	TRBJ1-5	.	once	TGTGCCAGCAGCTCCCGGACACCTAGCAATCAGCCCCAGCATTTT	CASSSRTPSNQPQHF
TRBV5-1	TRBJ2-5	.	.	TGCGCCAGCAGCTTGGCCGGGGGGCCCCAAGAGACCCAGTACTTC	CASSLAGGPQETQYF
TRBV4-2	TRBJ1-1	.	.	TGTGCCAGCAGCCAAGCGTGGTTGGCCACTGAAGCTTTCTTT	CASSQAWLATEAFF
TRBV2	TRBJ2-7	TRBD2	.	TGTGCCAGCAGGGGAGGGACGGATAGCTCCTACGAGCAGTACTTC	CASRGGTDSSYEQYF
TRBV7-8	TRBJ2-1	.	.	TGTGCCAGCAGCTTGTACAGGGATTACAATGAGCAGTTCTTC	CASSLYRDYNEQFF
TRBV10-3	TRBJ2-2	.	.	TGTGCCATCAGGGACTGGGGTAGTCGGGAGCTGTTTTTT	CAIRDWGSRELFF
TRBV19	TRBJ2-5	.	many	TGTGCCAGTAAAGGGGACACGTACCAAGAGACCCAGTACTTC	CASKGDTYQETQYF
TRBV30	TRBJ2-7	TRBD2	.	TGTGCCTGGAATCCTAAAACCTACTGGGAGGGGATTAGGTACGAGCAGTACTTC	CAWNPKTYWEGIRYEQYF
TRBV11-2	TRBJ1-5	TRBD1	.	TGTGCCAGCAGCCCACAGGGGTGGAGTCAGCCCCAGCATTTT	CASSPQGWSQPQHF
TRBV28	TRBJ2-3	.	.	TGTGCCAGCAGCGATCGACAGGGAGGGGAAAGCACAGATACGCAGTATTTT	CASSDRQGGESTDTQYF
TRBV7-6	TRBJ2-7	TRBD2	.	TGTGCCAGCAGCTTAGGAGCGGGAAGCTCCTACGAGCAGTACTTC	CASSLGAGSSYEQYF
TRBV20-1	TRBJ2-5	.	.	TGCAGTGCTAGTTGGGTAGAGACCCAGTACTTC	CSASWVETQYF
TRBV27	TRBJ2-7	TRBD1	.	TGTGCCAGCAGTTCGAAACCGGGACAGGTCTCGAGGGAGCAGTACTTC	CASSSKPGQVSREQYF
TRBV27	TRBJ1-2	TRBD1	few	TGTGCCAGCAGTTCAGGGACAGGGAGCCCCCTGGGAGGCTACACCTTC	CASSSGTGSPLGGYTF
TRBV18	TRBJ1-3	.	few	TGTGCCAGCTCACCGAATAAGCTTAGCTCTGGAAACACCATATATTTT	CASSPNKLSSGNTIYF
TRBV2	TRBJ2-1	.	.	TGTGCCAGCAGGTTCCGATACAATGAGCAGTTCTTC	CASRFRYNEQFF
TRBV7-9	TRBJ2-5	.	few	TGTGCCAGCAGCCTCCCGACTTGGGCAGGGGATGAAGAGACCCAGTACTTC	CASSLPTWAGDEETQYF
TRBV28	TRBJ1-4	.	.	TGTGCCAGCAGTTTGGTCGGAGGTCTTGGTGAAAAACTGTTTTTT	CASSLVGGLGEKLFF
TRBV4-1	TRBJ2-7	TRBD2	once	TGCGCCAGCAGCCGCTTACTAGCGGGAGAAGGTCACGAGCAGTACTTC	CASSRLLAGEGHEQYF
TRBV28	TRBJ2-3	.	.	TGTGCCAGCACCACGACGGGGGGCGCAGATACGCAGTATTTT	CASTTTGGADTQYF
TRBV6-5	TRBJ1-1	TRBD1	.	TGTGCCAGCAGTCCCTGGACGGACAGGGGACTCCTTTTT	CASSPWTDRGLLF
TRBV5-1	TRBJ2-2	.	.	TGCGCCAGCCGCTTACGACGGAACACCGGGGAGCTGTTTTTT	CASRLRRNTGELFF
TRBV28	TRBJ1-4	.	.	TGTGCCAGCAGTTCTCCCGGGGGCCCAACTAATGAAAAACTGTTTTTT	CASSSPGGPTNEKLFF
TRBV2	TRBJ1-2	TRBD1	many	TGTGCCAGCAGCCTGACAGGGGATAACTATGGCTACACCTTC	CASSLTGDNYGYTF
TRBV5-1	TRBJ2-2	.	few	TGCGCCAGCAGCTTGGGACCTGTGGAGCTGTTTTTT	CASSLGPVELFF
TRBV18	TRBJ2-7	TRBD2	.	TGTGCCAGCTCACCACTGGCGGGAGACTTCTACGAGCAGTACTTC	CASSPLAGDFYEQYF
TRBV9	TRBJ2-1	.	.	TGTGCCAGCAGTCGTAGCGGCTACAATGAGCAGTTCTTC	CASSRSGYNEQFF
TRBV2	TRBJ1-1	.	.	TGTGCCAGCCTTGACTGGCAGAGGGACACTGAAGCTTTCTTT	CASLDWQRDTEAFF
TRBV19	TRBJ1-5	.	.	TGTGCCAGTAGTTCTTCAGGGGATGGACAGCCCCAGCATTTT	CASSSSGDGQPQHF
TRBV6-6	TRBJ1-4	.	few	TGTGCCAGCCCGACGGGGAAAAATGAAAAACTGTTTTTT	CASPTGKNEKLFF
TRBV5-4	TRBJ2-1	.	.	TGTGCCAGCAGCCTACAAACTAGCCGATGGGGCAATGAGCAGTTCTTC	CASSLQTSRWGNEQFF
TRBV2	TRBJ2-7	TRBD2	many	TGTGCCAGCAGTCTTGCTAGCGGGAGGGTTACCTACGAGCAGTACTTC	CASSLASGRVTYEQYF
TRBV19	TRBJ1-5	.	.	TGTGCCAGTAGTATATCGGGGGACCAGCCCCAGCATTTT	CASSISGDQPQHF
TRBV28	TRBJ2-3	.	.	TGTGCCAGCAGGGCTAGCACAGATACGCAGTATTTT	CASRASTDTQYF
TRBV29-1	TRBJ2-1	TRBD2	.	TGCAGCGTTGTCCCCGCTAGCGGGGCCCCAACCTACAATGAGCAGTTCTTC	CSVVPASGAPTYNEQFF
TRBV16	TRBJ2-7	TRBD2	.	TGTGCCAGCAGCCAAGGGACTAGCGGATTCTCCTACGAGCAGTACTTC	CASSQGTSGFSYEQYF
TRBV9	TRBJ2-5	TRBD2	.	TGTGCCAGCGGGAGCGGGAGGGCCGGAGAGACCCAGTACTTC	CASGSGRAGETQYF
TRBV18	TRBJ1-2	TRBD1	.	TGTGCCAGCTCACCACCCGGGGGACAGAAACCCTATGGCTACACCTTC	CASSPPGGQKPYGYTF
TRBV28	TRBJ2-7	.	.	TGTGCCAGCAGTCCCCCCTCCTCCTACGAGCAGTACTTC	CASSPPSSYEQYF
TRBV28	TRBJ2-7	.	.	TGTGCCAGCAGCCGAATAGGACAGCACTACGAGCAGTACTTC	CASSRIGQHYEQYF
TRBV30	TRBJ1-5	.	.	TGTGCCTGGAGTCGGGGGGAGAGGCAGCCCCAGCATTTT	CAWSRGERQPQHF
TRBV6-1	TRBJ2-7	TRBD1	many	TGTGCCAGCAGTGTCACAGGGGAAGGACCTAACGAGCAGTACTTC	CASSVTGEGPNEQYF
TRBV11-3	TRBJ2-7	TRBD2	.	TGTGCCAGCAGCCCAGGACTAGCGGGATTTTGGTACGAGCAGTACTTC	CASSPGLAGFWYEQYF
TRBV7-8	TRBJ2-2	TRBD2	.	TGTGCCAGCAGCTTAGTCCCCCGGACTAGCTCCACCGGGGAGCTGTTTTTT	CASSLVPRTSSTGELFF
TRBV7-2	TRBJ1-5	TRBD1	.	TGTGCCAGCAGCCCCCGGACAGGGAGTGGGCAGCCCCAGCATTTT	CASSPRTGSGQPQHF
TRBV7-9	TRBJ2-7	TRBD1	.	TGTGCCAGCAGCTTAGGTCTCGGGACAGGGAACGAGCAGTACTTC	CASSLGLGTGNEQYF
TRBV9	TRBJ2-7	.	once	TGTGCCAGCAGCACACAGCCGGGACTTAACTACGAGCAGTACTTC	CASSTQPGLNYEQYF
TRBV5-1	TRBJ2-1	TRBD2	.	TGCGCCAGCAGCTCCGGACTAGCAGGTGAGCAGTTCTTC	CASSSGLAGEQFF
TRBV7-2	TRBJ2-1	TRBD2	.	TGTGCCAGCAGCTTAGAAGGACTAGGCGTCTACAATGAGCAGTTCTTC	CASSLEGLGVYNEQFF
TRBV6-5	TRBJ2-1	TRBD2	.	TGTGCCAGCAGATCGGGACTAGCGGGGAACAATGAGCAGTTCTTC	CASRSGLAGNNEQFF
TRBV28	TRBJ2-4	TRBD1	.	TGTGCCAGCAGGGTACCGGGACAGGGTCCCAAAAACATTCAGTACTTC	CASRVPGQGPKNIQYF
TRBV28	TRBJ1-1	.	.	TGTGCCAGCAGTTTCCAGGGAGGGATAGGCACTGAAGCTTTCTTT	CASSFQGGIGTEAFF
TRBV5-8	TRBJ1-5	TRBD1	.	TGTGCCAGCAGCCCCGGGACAGGGGGCAGCAATCAGCCCCAGCATTTT	CASSPGTGGSNQPQHF
TRBV30	TRBJ2-1	.	.	TGTGCCTGGAGTGAAGGTCCCCCCTACAATGAGCAGTTCTTC	CAWSEGPPYNEQFF
TRBV18	TRBJ2-5	TRBD2	.	TGTGCCAGCTCACCTTCTGGGAGGGCCGAGACCCAGTACTTC	CASSPSGRAETQYF